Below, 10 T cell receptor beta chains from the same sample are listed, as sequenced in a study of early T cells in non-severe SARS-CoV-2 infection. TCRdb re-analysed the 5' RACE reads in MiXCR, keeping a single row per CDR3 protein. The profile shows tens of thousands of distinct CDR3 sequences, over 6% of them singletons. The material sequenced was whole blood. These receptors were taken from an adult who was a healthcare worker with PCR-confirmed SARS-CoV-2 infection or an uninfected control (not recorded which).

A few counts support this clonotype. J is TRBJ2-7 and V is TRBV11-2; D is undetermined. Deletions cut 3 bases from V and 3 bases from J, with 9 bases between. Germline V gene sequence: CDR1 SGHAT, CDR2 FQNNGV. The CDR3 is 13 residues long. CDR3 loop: CASSFRQNYEQYF. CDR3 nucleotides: TGTGCCAGCAGCTTTCGGCAGAACTACGAGCAGTACTTC. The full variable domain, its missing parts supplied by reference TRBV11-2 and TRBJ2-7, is EAGVAQSPRYKIIEKRQSVAFWCNPISGHATLYWYQQILGQGPKLLIQFQNNGVVDDSQLPKDRFSAERLKGVDSTLKIQPAKLEDSAVYLCASSFRQNYEQYFGPGTRLTVT.

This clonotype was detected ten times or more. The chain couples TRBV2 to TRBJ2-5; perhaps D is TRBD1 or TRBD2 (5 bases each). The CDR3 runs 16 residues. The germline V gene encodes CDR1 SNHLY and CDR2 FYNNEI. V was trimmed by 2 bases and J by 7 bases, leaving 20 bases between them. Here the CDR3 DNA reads TGTGCCAGCAGTGAACTGGAGGCGATAGGGGCCGGGACCCAGTACTTC. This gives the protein CASSELEAIGAGTQYF. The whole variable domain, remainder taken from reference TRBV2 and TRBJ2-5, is EPEVTQTPSHQVTQMGQEVILRCVPISNHLYFYWYRQILGQKVEFLVSFYNNEISEKSEIFDDQFSVERPDGSNFTLKIRSTKLEDSAMYFCASSELEAIGAGTQYFGPGTRLLVL.

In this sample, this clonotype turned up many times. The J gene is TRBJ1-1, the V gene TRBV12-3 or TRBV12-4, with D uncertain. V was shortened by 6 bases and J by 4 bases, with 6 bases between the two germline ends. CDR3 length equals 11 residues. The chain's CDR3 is CASSPSTEAFF. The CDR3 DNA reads TGTGCCAGCAGCCCTAGCACTGAAGCTTTCTTT.

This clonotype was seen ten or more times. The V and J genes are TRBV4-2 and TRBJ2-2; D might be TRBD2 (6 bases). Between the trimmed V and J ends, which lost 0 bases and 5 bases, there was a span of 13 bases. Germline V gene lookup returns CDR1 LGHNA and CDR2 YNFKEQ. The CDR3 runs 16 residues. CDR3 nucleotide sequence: TGTGCCAGCAGCCAAGACCGGGGGACCCTTACCGGGGAGCTGTTTTTT. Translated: CASSQDRGTLTGELFF.

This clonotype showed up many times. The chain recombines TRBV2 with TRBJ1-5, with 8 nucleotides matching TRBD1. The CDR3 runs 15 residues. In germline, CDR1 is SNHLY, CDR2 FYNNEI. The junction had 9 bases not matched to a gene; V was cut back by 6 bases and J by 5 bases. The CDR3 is CASRRDRLTYQPQHF. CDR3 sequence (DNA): TGTGCCAGCAGGCGGGACAGGCTTACTTATCAGCCCCAGCATTTT. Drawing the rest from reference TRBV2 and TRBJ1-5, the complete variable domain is EPEVTQTPSHQVTQMGQEVILRCVPISNHLYFYWYRQILGQKVEFLVSFYNNEISEKSEIFDDQFSVERPDGSNFTLKIRSTKLEDSAMYFCASRRDRLTYQPQHFGDGTRLSIL.

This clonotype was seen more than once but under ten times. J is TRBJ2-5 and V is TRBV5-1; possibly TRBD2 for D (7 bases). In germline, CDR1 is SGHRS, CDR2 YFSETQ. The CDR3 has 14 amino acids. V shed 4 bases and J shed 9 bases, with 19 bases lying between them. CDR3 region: CASSPGGGGISQYF. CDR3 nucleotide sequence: TGCGCCAGCAGCCCCGGAGGGGGGGGCATTTCCCAGTACTTC.

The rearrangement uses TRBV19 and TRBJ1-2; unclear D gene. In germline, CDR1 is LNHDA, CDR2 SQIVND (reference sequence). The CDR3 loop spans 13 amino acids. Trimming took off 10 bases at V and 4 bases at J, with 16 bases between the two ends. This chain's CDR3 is CATATDRRYGYTF. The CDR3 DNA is TGTGCCACCGCTACGGACCGGCGCTATGGCTACACCTTC.

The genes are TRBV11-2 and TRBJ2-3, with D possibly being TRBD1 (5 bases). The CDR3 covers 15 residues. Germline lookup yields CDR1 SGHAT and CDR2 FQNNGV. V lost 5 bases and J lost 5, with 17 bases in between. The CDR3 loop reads CASSGLTVGIDTQYF. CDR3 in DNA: TGTGCCAGCAGCGGGCTGACAGTCGGAATAGATACGCAGTATTTT.

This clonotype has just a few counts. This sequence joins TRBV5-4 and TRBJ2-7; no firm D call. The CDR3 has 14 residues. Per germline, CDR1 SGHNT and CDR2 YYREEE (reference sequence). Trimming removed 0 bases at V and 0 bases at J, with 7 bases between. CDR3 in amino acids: CASSLDISSYEQYF. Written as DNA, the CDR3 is TGTGCCAGCAGCTTGGATATCTCCTCCTACGAGCAGTACTTC.

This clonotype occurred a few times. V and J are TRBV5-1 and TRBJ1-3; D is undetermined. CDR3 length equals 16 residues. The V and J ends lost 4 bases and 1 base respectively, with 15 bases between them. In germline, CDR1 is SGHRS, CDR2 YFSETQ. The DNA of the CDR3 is TGCGCCAGCAGCCCGTCACCGGGAGGATCTGGAAACACCATATATTTT. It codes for CASSPSPGGSGNTIYF.